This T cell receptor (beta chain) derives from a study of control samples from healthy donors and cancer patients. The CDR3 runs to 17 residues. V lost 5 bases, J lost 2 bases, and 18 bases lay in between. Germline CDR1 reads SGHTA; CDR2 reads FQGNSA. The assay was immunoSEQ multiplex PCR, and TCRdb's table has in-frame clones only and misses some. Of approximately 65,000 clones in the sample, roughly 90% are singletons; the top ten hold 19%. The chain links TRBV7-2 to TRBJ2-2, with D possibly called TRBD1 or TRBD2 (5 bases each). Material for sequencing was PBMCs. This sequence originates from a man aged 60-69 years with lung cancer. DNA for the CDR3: TGTGCCAGCAGCGCCAAACCGGGACGGGGAAACACCGGGGAGCTGTTTTTT. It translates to CASSAKPGRGNTGELFF.